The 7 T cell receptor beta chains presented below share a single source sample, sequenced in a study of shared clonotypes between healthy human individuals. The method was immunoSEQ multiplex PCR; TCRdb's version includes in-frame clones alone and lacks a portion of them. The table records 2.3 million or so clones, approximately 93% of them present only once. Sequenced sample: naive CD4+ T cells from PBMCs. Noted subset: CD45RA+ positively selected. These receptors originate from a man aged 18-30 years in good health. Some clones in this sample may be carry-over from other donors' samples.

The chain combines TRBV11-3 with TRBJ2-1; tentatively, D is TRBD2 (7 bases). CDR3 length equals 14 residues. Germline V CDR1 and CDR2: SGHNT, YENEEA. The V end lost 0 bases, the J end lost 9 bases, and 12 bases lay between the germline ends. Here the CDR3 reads CASSLDAGAIEQFF. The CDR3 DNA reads TGTGCCAGCAGCTTAGACGCGGGGGCGATTGAGCAGTTCTTC.

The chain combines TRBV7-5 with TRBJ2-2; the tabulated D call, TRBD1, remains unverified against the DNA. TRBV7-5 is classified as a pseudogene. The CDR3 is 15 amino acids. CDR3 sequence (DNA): TGTGCCAGAAGACGAGACAGGGGGCGCACCGGGGAGCTGTTTTTT. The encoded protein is CARRRDRGRTGELFF.

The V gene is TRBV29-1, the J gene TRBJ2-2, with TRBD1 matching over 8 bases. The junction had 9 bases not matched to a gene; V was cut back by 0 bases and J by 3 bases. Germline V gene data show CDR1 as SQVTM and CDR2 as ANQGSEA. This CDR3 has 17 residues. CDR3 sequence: CSVEEGKRTGYTGELFF. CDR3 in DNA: TGCAGCGTTGAAGAAGGAAAGAGGACAGGGTACACCGGGGAGCTGTTTTTT.

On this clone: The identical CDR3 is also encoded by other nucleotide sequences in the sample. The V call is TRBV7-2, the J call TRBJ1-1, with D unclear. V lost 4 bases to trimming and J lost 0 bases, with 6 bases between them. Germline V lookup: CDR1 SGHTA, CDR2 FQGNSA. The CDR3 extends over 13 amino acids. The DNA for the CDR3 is TGTGCCAGCAGCTCACAGATGAACACTGAAGCTTTCTTT. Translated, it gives CASSSQMNTEAFF.

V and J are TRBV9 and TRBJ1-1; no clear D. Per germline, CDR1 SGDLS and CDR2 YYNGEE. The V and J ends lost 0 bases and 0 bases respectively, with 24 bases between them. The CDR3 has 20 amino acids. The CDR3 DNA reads TGTGCCAGCAGCGTAGGTATCGGGCCTACGGGAAGGGCGATGAACACTGAAGCTTTCTTT. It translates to CASSVGIGPTGRAMNTEAFF.

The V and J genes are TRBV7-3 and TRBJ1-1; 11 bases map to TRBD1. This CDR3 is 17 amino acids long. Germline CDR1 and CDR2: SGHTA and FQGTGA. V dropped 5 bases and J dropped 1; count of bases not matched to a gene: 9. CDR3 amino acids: CASSLHGTGGGNTEAFF. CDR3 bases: TGTGCCAGCAGCCTACACGGGACAGGGGGAGGGAACACTGAAGCTTTCTTT.

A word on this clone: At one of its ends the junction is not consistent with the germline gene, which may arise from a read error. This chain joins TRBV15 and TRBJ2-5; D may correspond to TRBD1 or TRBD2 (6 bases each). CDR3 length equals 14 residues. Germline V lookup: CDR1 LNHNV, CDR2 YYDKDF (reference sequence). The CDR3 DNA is TGTGCCACCAGGAGAGGGGGGCTGCAAGAGACCCAGTACTTC. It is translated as CATRRGGLQETQYF.